The 27 T cell receptor beta chains presented below share a single source sample, sequenced in a study of blood T cell repertoires in COVID-19. Generated by immunoSEQ multiplex PCR, the TCRdb table keeps only in-frame clones and is missing some. The data hold roughly 46,000 clones, with more than 75% observed a single time. Sequencing was carried out using peripheral blood. The receptors derive from a man aged 45-60 years with active COVID-19.

A single count supports this clone. The V gene is TRBV27, the J gene TRBJ1-6; D may be TRBD1 (6 bases). Germline loops: CDR1 MNHEY, CDR2 SMNVEV (reference sequence). This CDR3 is built from 16 residues. With 0 bases removed from V and 5 bases from J, the gap between germline ends came to 11 bases. CDR3 sequence: CASSLSSQGNNSPLHF. The CDR3 nucleotides are TGTGCCAGCAGTTTATCGTCACAGGGCAATAATTCACCCCTCCACTTT.

CDR3 in amino acids: CASSTRLAGAGGQYF. CDR3 DNA: TGTGCCAGCAGCACCAGACTAGCGGGGGCCGGGGGGCAGTACTTC. The V call is TRBV3-1 (or the pseudogene TRBV3-2), the J call TRBJ2-7; 12 bases align to TRBD2. From germline, CDR1 is LGHDT and CDR2 YNNKEL (reference sequence). Unmatched junction bases numbered 11, after V lost 5 bases and J lost 9 bases. This CDR3 is 15 amino acids long.

V and J are TRBV5-1 and TRBJ2-2; 9 nucleotides line up with TRBD2. Germline V gives CDR1 SGHRS, CDR2 YFSETQ. V lost 4 bases and J lost 1; bases outside the gene matches: 2. The CDR3 consists of 15 residues. The DNA for the CDR3 is TGCGCCAGCAGCCAGACTAGCGGGAACACCGGGGAGCTGTTTTTT. It specifies CASSQTSGNTGELFF.

Only a few counts were recorded for this clone. The rearrangement links TRBV3-1 (or the pseudogene TRBV3-2) to TRBJ1-5, with 8 nucleotides matching TRBD1. V dropped 4 bases and J dropped 14; count of bases not matched to a gene: 4. The CDR3 extends over 11 amino acids. Germline values: CDR1 LGHDT, CDR2 YNNKEL (reference sequence). The CDR3: CASSRGQDKHF. CDR3 nucleotides: TGTGCCAGCAGCCGGGGACAGGACAAGCATTTT.

The chain combines TRBV5-1 with TRBJ1-3; TRBD1 aligns across 8 bases. The CDR3 sequence is 15 residues long. Per the germline V gene, CDR1 is SGHRS and CDR2 is YFSETQ. Trimming cost V 0 bases and J 3 bases; bases outside gene matches: 2. CDR3 residues: CASSLETGDGNTIYF. The CDR3 DNA is TGCGCCAGCAGCTTGGAGACAGGGGATGGAAACACCATATATTTT.

The V call is TRBV4-2, the J call TRBJ1-2; 9 positions match TRBD1. V lost 0 bases to trimming and J lost 2 bases; unmatched junction nucleotides: 10. The CDR3 covers 18 residues. Germline lookup yields CDR1 LGHNA and CDR2 YNFKEQ. The CDR3 nucleotides read TGTGCCAGCAGCCAAGACTTGAGGCCAACAGGGGGCAACTATGGCTACACCTTC. As protein: CASSQDLRPTGGNYGYTF.

This clone was observed once. The rearrangement joins TRBV18 to TRBJ1-1; a possible D gene is TRBD1 (6 bases). The CDR3 runs to 14 residues. Germline V gene lookup returns CDR1 KGHSH and CDR2 LQKENI. Trimming took off 3 bases at V and 0 bases at J, with 8 bases between the two ends. CDR3 sequence reads: CASSPGQLNTEAFF. CDR3 DNA: TGTGCCAGCTCACCCGGACAGCTGAACACTGAAGCTTTCTTT.

CDR3 in amino acids: CASSVAPGGAGLTDTQYF. The CDR3 nucleotides read TGTGCCAGCAGCGTAGCCCCCGGGGGGGCAGGTCTCACAGATACGCAGTATTTT. V and J are TRBV9 and TRBJ2-3, with TRBD2 identical over 8 bases. The CDR3 has 18 residues. The germline V gene has CDR1 SGDLS and CDR2 YYNGEE. The ends lost 0 bases at V and 2 bases at J; junction bases unmatched: 11.

The J gene is TRBJ1-5, the V gene TRBV28, with D perhaps TRBD1 (5 bases). The CDR3 has 15 amino acids. Germline V gene lookup returns CDR1 MDHEN and CDR2 SYDVKM. V was pared by 5 bases and J by 0 bases, with 11 bases between. This chain's CDR3 is CASSGGSDSNQPQHF. CDR3 sequence (DNA): TGTGCCAGCAGTGGGGGGTCAGATAGCAATCAGCCCCAGCATTTT.

This sequence joins TRBV27 and TRBJ2-1, with D possibly matching TRBD1 (5 bases). Between the trimmed V and J ends, which lost 5 bases and 0 bases, there was a span of 14 bases. Germline loops: CDR1 MNHEY, CDR2 SMNVEV (reference sequence). The CDR3 loop spans 16 amino acids. This CDR3 is CASSRLDRSSYNEQFF. The CDR3, as DNA: TGTGCCAGCAGTCGTCTCGACAGAAGCTCCTACAATGAGCAGTTCTTC.

V is TRBV6-6 and J is TRBJ2-2; perhaps TRBD1 as D (6 bases). The V end lost 8 bases, the J end lost 6 bases, and 13 bases lay between the germline ends. Per germline, CDR1 MNHNY and CDR2 SVGAGI (reference sequence). The CDR3 sequence is 13 residues long. Written as DNA, the CDR3 is TGTGCCAGCGTAGCAGAGGGGGCCGGGGAGCTGTTTTTT. It is translated as CASVAEGAGELFF.

V usage is TRBV30 and J usage is TRBJ1-2; weak D call: TRBD1 (6 bases). This CDR3 spans 13 amino acids. The V gene lost 5 bases and the J gene lost 6 bases, with 16 bases spanning the gap. Germline assignment: CDR1 GTSNPN and CDR2 SVGIG (reference sequence). This chain's CDR3 is CAWSGDGANGYTF. In DNA form, the CDR3 reads TGTGCCTGGTCAGGGGACGGGGCTAATGGCTACACCTTC.

This clone was found once. The gene calls are TRBV28 and TRBJ2-5, with D perhaps matching TRBD2 (6 bases). Germline CDR1 MDHEN, CDR2 SYDVKM. The CDR3 length is 16 residues. V lost 5 bases, J lost 5 bases, and 21 bases lay in between. In DNA form, the CDR3 reads TGTGCCAGCAGTGCGTCATCCGGGACCCGGGGGGAGACCCAGTACTTC. It is translated as CASSASSGTRGETQYF.

The chain carries TRBV7-2 and TRBJ1-1; D not resolved. V was shortened by 4 bases and J by 1 base, with 7 bases between the two germline ends. Germline V gene data show CDR1 as SGHTA and CDR2 as FQGNSA. The CDR3 consists of 13 residues. CDR3 DNA: TGTGCCAGCAGCTGGGCAACGAACACTGAAGCTTTCTTT. This translates into CASSWATNTEAFF.

The chain joins TRBV16 to TRBJ1-3; 10 bases map to TRBD1. Germline V gene lookup returns CDR1 KGHSY and CDR2 FQNENV. The CDR3 is 13 amino acids. V shed 5 bases and J 11 bases; nucleotides not matched to a gene: 6. The CDR3 region has the DNA TGTGCCAGCAGCGTCTCCGGGACAGGGGCCATATATTTT. Translated, it gives CASSVSGTGAIYF.

V usage is TRBV5-8 and J usage is TRBJ2-5; D call uncertain. The CDR3 length is 15 residues. Germline loops: CDR1 SGHTS, CDR2 YDEGEE. The V end was cut by 0 bases, the J end by 2 bases, with 11 bases between. The CDR3 reads CASSLARGRQETQYF. As DNA, the CDR3 is TGTGCCAGCAGCTTGGCCCGCGGCAGACAAGAGACCCAGTACTTC.

The V call is TRBV6-5, the J call TRBJ1-2; maybe TRBD1 (5 bases). V was trimmed by 6 bases and J by 7 bases, leaving 21 bases between them. Looked up from germline, CDR1 is MNHEY and CDR2 is SVGAGI. The CDR3 totals 15 residues. The CDR3 spells CASRPIFQGWGGYTF. CDR3 nucleotide sequence: TGTGCCAGCAGACCGATTTTCCAGGGATGGGGTGGCTACACCTTC.

V is TRBV2 and J is TRBJ2-7; a possible D gene is TRBD2 (5 bases). The V and J ends lost 3 bases and 2 bases respectively, with 8 bases between them. The germline gives CDR1 SNHLY, CDR2 FYNNEI. The CDR3 is 13 amino acids. The CDR3 reads CASSDRETYEQYF. The CDR3 nucleotides are TGTGCCAGCAGTGATCGGGAAACCTACGAGCAGTACTTC.

This chain links TRBV24-1 with TRBJ2-1, with D maybe TRBD1 (5 bases). There are 16 residues in the CDR3. In germline, CDR1 is KGHDR, CDR2 SFDVKD. Trimming removed 0 bases at V and 0 bases at J, with 8 bases between. CDR3 sequence reads: CATSDLFGHSYNEQFF. Here the CDR3 DNA reads TGTGCCACCAGTGATTTGTTCGGACACTCCTACAATGAGCAGTTCTTC.

This clone was found once. This chain joins TRBV5-6 and TRBJ1-1; TRBD1 agrees at 11 bases. The V segment lost 4 bases and the J segment 1 base; nucleotides outside the gene matches: 6. Germline V CDR1 and CDR2: SGHDT, YYEEEE. The CDR3 is 16 amino acids. CDR3 coding DNA: TGTGCCAGCAGCCCAGGACAGGGGGCGGAGAACACTGAAGCTTTCTTT. Protein: CASSPGQGAENTEAFF.

The chain is built from TRBV6-5 and TRBJ2-3; 10 nucleotides align to TRBD2. In germline, CDR1 is MNHEY, CDR2 SVGAGI. Losses at the gene ends were 8 bases for V and 5 bases for J; bases not matched to a gene: 7. This CDR3 has 14 amino acids. The CDR3 reads CASGTSGTGDTQYF. The CDR3 nucleotides are TGTGCCAGCGGCACTAGCGGGACAGGAGATACGCAGTATTTT.

The chain carries TRBV6-2 or TRBV6-3 and TRBJ1-1; D possibly corresponds to TRBD1 (5 bases). V was trimmed by 3 bases and J by 0 bases, leaving 11 bases between them. The germline CDR1 and CDR2 sequences are MNHEY and SVGEGT. This CDR3 has 15 amino acids. Written as DNA, the CDR3 is TGTGCCAGCAGTTATAGAAGGGACTTGAACACTGAAGCTTTCTTT. The encoded protein is CASSYRRDLNTEAFF.

The CDR3 loop reads CASSPPGGTEAFF. The CDR3 DNA reads as TGCGCCAGCAGCCCCCCGGGAGGCACTGAAGCTTTCTTT. The chain employs TRBV5-1 and TRBJ1-1; D gene ambiguous. Germline V gene sequence: CDR1 SGHRS, CDR2 YFSETQ. The CDR3 runs to 13 residues. The germline V and J ends were trimmed by 4 bases and 4 bases, with 11 bases remaining between them.

The chain joins TRBV4-2 to TRBJ2-1; D not resolved. Trimming took 0 bases from V and 3 from J, leaving 9 bases between them. Germline assignment: CDR1 LGHNA and CDR2 YNFKEQ. The CDR3 covers 15 residues. This CDR3 reads CASSQDRSHYNEQFF. DNA for the CDR3: TGTGCCAGCAGCCAAGACCGCAGTCACTACAATGAGCAGTTCTTC.

V and J are TRBV6-6 and TRBJ1-2; TRBD1 agrees at 7 bases. The CDR3 has 14 amino acids. V lost 0 bases and J lost 8; bases outside the gene matches: 6. Germline V lookup: CDR1 MNHNY, CDR2 SVGAGI (reference sequence). CDR3 sequence reads: CASSYSKGGEGYTF. Written as DNA, the CDR3 is TGTGCCAGCAGTTACTCGAAAGGGGGCGAGGGCTACACCTTC.

J is TRBJ1-1 and V is TRBV7-2, with a possible D match to TRBD1 (6 bases). V was clipped by 6 bases and J by 5 bases, with 13 bases between them. This CDR3 comprises 13 residues. Germline V gene sequence: CDR1 SGHTA, CDR2 FQGNSA. Here the CDR3 DNA reads TGTGCCAGCAGGACGGACAGTCGGACTGAAGCTTTCTTT. Residues: CASRTDSRTEAFF.

The genes are TRBV6-4 and TRBJ1-5; D unresolved. Trimming left V 5 bases short and J 6 bases short, with 11 bases between. In germline, CDR1 is MRHNA, CDR2 SNTAGT. The CDR3 has 13 residues. CDR3 protein: CASSSEGGQPQHF. As DNA, the CDR3 is TGTGCCAGCAGTTCCGAGGGCGGTCAGCCCCAGCATTTT.